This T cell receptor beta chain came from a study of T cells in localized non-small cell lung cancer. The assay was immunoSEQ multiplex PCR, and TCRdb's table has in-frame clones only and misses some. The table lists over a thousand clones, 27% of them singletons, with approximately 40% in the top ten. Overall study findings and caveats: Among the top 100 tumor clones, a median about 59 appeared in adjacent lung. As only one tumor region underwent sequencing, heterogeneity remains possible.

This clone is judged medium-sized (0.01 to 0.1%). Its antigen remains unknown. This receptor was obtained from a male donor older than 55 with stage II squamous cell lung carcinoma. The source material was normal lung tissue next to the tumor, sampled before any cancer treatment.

CDR3 residues: CASSGEGSGPSLFYNEQFF. The CDR3, as DNA: TGTGCCAGCAGCGGAGAGGGAAGCGGGCCATCCCTTTTCTACAATGAGCAGTTCTTC. The V and J genes are TRBV9 and TRBJ2-1; D is perhaps TRBD2 (6 bases). V dropped 3 bases and J dropped 3 bases, with 25 bases sitting between them. The CDR3 is made up of 19 amino acids. Germline V gene lookup returns CDR1 SGDLS and CDR2 YYNGEE.